A single sample is the source of the 13 T cell receptor beta chains below, sequenced in a study of blood T cell repertoires in COVID-19 (TCRdb year 2020). The receptor library was made with the immunoSEQ multiplex PCR assay. TCRdb holds this immuneACCESS table with in-frame rearrangements only. Some clones are missing; in checked studies, unresolved V genes explain under half, and the rest has no known cause. The sample table lists about 82,000 clones, under 90% of them with a count of one. Around 12% of the sample is held by the ten biggest clonotypes. Input material: peripheral blood. The source is a woman aged 40 to 55 with active or convalescent COVID-19.

This CDR3 reads CASSVVAGSGAELFF. In DNA, the CDR3 is TGTGCCAGCAGCGTAGTTGCCGGTAGCGGGGCAGAGCTGTTTTTT. The chain employs TRBV9 and TRBJ2-2; 8 positions agree with TRBD2. Germline V gene data show CDR1 as SGDLS and CDR2 as YYNGEE. The V gene end was trimmed by 0 bases and the J gene end by 11 bases; junction bases not matched to a gene: 9. The length of the CDR3 is 15 residues.

The rearrangement links TRBV7-6 to TRBJ1-2; TRBD1 is a possible D gene (6 bases). This CDR3 region has 16 residues. V shed 5 bases and J shed 0 bases, with 16 bases lying between them. Germline assignment: CDR1 SGHVS and CDR2 FNYEAQ. The CDR3 region has the DNA TGTGCCAGCAGCCCCCAGGGACACGGTGCTAACTATGGCTACACCTTC. It codes for CASSPQGHGANYGYTF.

The chain has TRBV5-1 and TRBJ2-5, with D possibly matching TRBD2 (5 bases). Trimming pared 0 bases from V and 4 bases from J, leaving 16 bases between. This CDR3 has 16 residues. The germline gives CDR1 SGHRS, CDR2 YFSETQ. CDR3 coding DNA: TGCGCCAGCAGCTTGGGGCTAGCCGAAGGCGGAGAGACCCAGTACTTC. As protein: CASSLGLAEGGETQYF. The full variable domain, completed using reference TRBV5-1 and TRBJ2-5, is KAGVTQTPRYLIKTRGQQVTLSCSPISGHRSVSWYQQTPGQGLQFLFEYFSETQRNKGNFPGRFSGRQFSNSRSEMNVSTLELGDSALYLCASSLGLAEGGETQYFGPGTRLLVL.

The chain's CDR3 is CASSTGFGRNTIYF. The DNA of the CDR3 is TGTGCCAGCAGTACAGGTTTCGGTCGAAACACCATATATTTT. The rearrangement uses TRBV28 and TRBJ1-3; possible D gene TRBD1, 5 bases. CDR3 size: 14 residues. Germline CDR1 and CDR2: MDHEN and SYDVKM. V lost 5 bases to trimming and J lost 5 bases, with 13 bases between them. Full variable domain (remainder filled in from reference TRBV28 and TRBJ1-3): DVKVTQSSRYLVKRTGEKVFLECVQDMDHENMFWYRQDPGLGLRLIYFSYDVKMKEKGDIPEGYSVSREKKERFSLILESASTNQTSMYLCASSTGFGRNTIYFGEGSWLTVV.

J is TRBJ2-2 and V is TRBV7-8; TRBD2 agrees at 8 bases. V shed 3 bases and J 4 bases; nucleotides not matched to a gene: 4. Germline CDR1 reads SGHVS; CDR2 reads FQNEAQ. The CDR3 length is 15 residues. CDR3 amino acids: CASSFGTSGTGELFF. DNA for the CDR3: TGTGCCAGCAGCTTCGGGACTAGTGGCACCGGGGAGCTGTTTTTT.

V and J are TRBV4-1 and TRBJ2-6, with 13 bases matching TRBD2. Looked up from germline, CDR1 is MGHRA and CDR2 is YSYEKL. With 1 base clipped from V and 2 bases from J, the junction kept 2 bases outside the gene matches. This CDR3 has 18 amino acids. CDR3 loop: CASSQGTSGSAGANVLTF. The CDR3 bases are TGCGCCAGCAGCCAAGGGACTAGCGGGAGTGCTGGGGCCAACGTCCTGACTTTC.

V is TRBV6-6 and J is TRBJ1-2; 7 nucleotides match TRBD1. CDR3 length: 14 residues. Germline V gene data show CDR1 as MNHNY and CDR2 as SVGAGI (reference sequence). V was pared by 2 bases and J by 8 bases, with 8 bases of the junction left unmatched. The DNA for the CDR3 is TGTGCCAGCAGTTACCCAGGGGGAGCGCGGGGCTACACCTTC. It yields the protein CASSYPGGARGYTF.

The V call is TRBV9, the J call TRBJ2-1; a weak D match, TRBD1 (6 bases). The germline V gene has CDR1 SGDLS and CDR2 YYNGEE. The V end lost 3 bases, the J end lost 6 bases, and 13 bases lay between the germline ends. The CDR3 covers 14 residues. CDR3: CASSAYRDANEQFF. Here the CDR3 DNA reads TGTGCCAGCAGCGCGTACAGGGATGCCAATGAGCAGTTCTTC.

CDR3: CASSIGAATSVLRQETQYF. In DNA, the CDR3 is TGTGCCAGTAGTATAGGGGCCGCGACTAGCGTCTTACGTCAAGAGACCCAGTACTTC. This chain joins TRBV19 and TRBJ2-5, with TRBD2 identical over 8 bases. The J segment lost 2 bases and the V segment lost 1 base, leaving 15 bases of the junction unmatched. Germline V CDR1 and CDR2: LNHDA, SQIVND (reference sequence). This CDR3 is built from 19 residues.

This clone came up a few times. This chain links TRBV6-2 or TRBV6-3 with TRBJ1-5; 8 nucleotides agree with TRBD1. Trimming removed 5 bases from V and 3 bases from J; junction bases left unmatched: 6. The CDR3 has 15 residues. Germline CDR1 MNHEY, CDR2 SVGEGT. CDR3 in amino acids: CASSEDRDHNQPQHF. The CDR3, as DNA: TGTGCCAGCAGTGAGGACAGGGACCACAATCAGCCCCAGCATTTT.

The J gene is TRBJ1-2, the V gene TRBV9, with 10 bases matching TRBD1. The trim removed 3 bases at V and 4 bases at J, leaving 6 bases unmatched. Per the germline V gene, CDR1 is SGDLS and CDR2 is YYNGEE. The CDR3 sequence is 15 residues long. The CDR3 nucleotides are TGTGCCAGCAGCGATACCGGGACAGGGGCCTATGGCTACACCTTC. Translation: CASSDTGTGAYGYTF.

The chain is built from TRBV7-2 and TRBJ1-1; D is unresolved. The V end was cut by 3 bases, the J end by 1 base, with 6 bases between. Germline CDR1 reads SGHTA; CDR2 reads FQGNSA. The CDR3 is 13 residues long. CDR3 region: CASSFAGNTEAFF. Written as DNA, the CDR3 is TGTGCCAGCAGCTTCGCGGGGAACACTGAAGCTTTCTTT.

The chain has TRBV5-4 and TRBJ1-5, with a tentative D call TRBD1 (6 bases). The V gene lost 4 bases and the J gene lost 11 bases, with 13 bases spanning the gap. Germline V lookup: CDR1 SGHNT, CDR2 YYREEE (reference sequence). The CDR3 length is 12 residues. CDR3 loop: CASSVETGSQHF. The CDR3 nucleotides are TGTGCCAGCAGCGTAGAAACAGGGTCCCAGCATTTT.